This note documents a single T cell receptor beta chain sequence. Its antigen remains unknown. The data were taken from a study of T cell responses to AZD1222 COVID-19 vaccine. Assay: immunoSEQ multiplex PCR; the TCRdb copy retains only in-frame clones and omits some. The table includes roughly 100,000 clones, about 90% detected once. V was clipped by 5 bases and J by 0 bases, with 12 bases between them. The length of the CDR3 is 15 residues. CDR1 and CDR2 (germline): SGHTA, FQGNSA. Study findings and constraints: Per reports, nearly half of all spike-specific TCRs target regions that are unmutated in variants.

This clonotype originated in an adult in good health. The starting material was peripheral blood, obtained on day 0 of AZD1222 vaccination. The rearrangement uses TRBV7-2 and TRBJ2-3; possibly TRBD2 for D (5 bases). CDR3: CASSQLGPSTDTQYF. The CDR3 DNA reads as TGTGCCAGCAGCCAACTAGGACCAAGCACAGATACGCAGTATTTT.